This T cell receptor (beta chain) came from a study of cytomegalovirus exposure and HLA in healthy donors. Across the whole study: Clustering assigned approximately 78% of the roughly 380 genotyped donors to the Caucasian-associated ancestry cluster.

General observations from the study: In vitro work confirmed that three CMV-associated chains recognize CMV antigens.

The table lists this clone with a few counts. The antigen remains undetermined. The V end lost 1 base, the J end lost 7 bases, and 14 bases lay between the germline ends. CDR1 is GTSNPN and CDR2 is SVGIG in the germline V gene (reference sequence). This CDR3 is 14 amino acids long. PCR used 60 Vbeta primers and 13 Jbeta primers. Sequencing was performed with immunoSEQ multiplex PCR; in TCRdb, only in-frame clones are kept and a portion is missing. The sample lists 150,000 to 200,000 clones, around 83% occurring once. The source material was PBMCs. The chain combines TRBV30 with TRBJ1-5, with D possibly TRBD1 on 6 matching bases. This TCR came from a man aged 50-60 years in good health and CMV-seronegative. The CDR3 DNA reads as TGTGCCTGGAGTGCGGCCCGGGGGGGCCAGCCCCAGCATTTT. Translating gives CAWSAARGGQPQHF.